This TCR beta chain was identified during a study of cytomegalovirus exposure and HLA in healthy donors. Across the study: In an early release, HLA-typed donors contributed tens of millions of unique TCR sequences. Regarding the study as a whole: HLA alleles showed associations with about 15,000 TCR beta sequences in a later analysis, at a 0.05 false discovery rate. In a later analysis, DRB1 alleles had the most associated TCRs; HLA-C alleles the fewest. In a later analysis, CMV-associated beta chains were mostly HLA-associated, it appeared.

Turning to this clone: Its antigen is currently unknown.

The primer mix had 60 Vbeta and 13 Jbeta primers. The table came from immunoSEQ multiplex PCR; TCRdb's copy has only in-frame clones and leaves some out. The sample has around 80,000 clones. CDR3 size: 15 residues. Germline V gives CDR1 LNHDA, CDR2 SQIVND (reference sequence). V lost 0 bases and J 5 bases, leaving 8 bases between the germline ends. The sequenced sample consisted of PBMCs. This receptor was taken from a man aged 40-49 years in good health and CMV-seronegative. V is TRBV19 and J is TRBJ2-6; D ambiguous. CDR3 in amino acids: CASSIEAAWANVLTF. Here the CDR3 DNA reads TGTGCCAGTAGTATAGAGGCAGCGTGGGCCAACGTCCTGACTTTC.